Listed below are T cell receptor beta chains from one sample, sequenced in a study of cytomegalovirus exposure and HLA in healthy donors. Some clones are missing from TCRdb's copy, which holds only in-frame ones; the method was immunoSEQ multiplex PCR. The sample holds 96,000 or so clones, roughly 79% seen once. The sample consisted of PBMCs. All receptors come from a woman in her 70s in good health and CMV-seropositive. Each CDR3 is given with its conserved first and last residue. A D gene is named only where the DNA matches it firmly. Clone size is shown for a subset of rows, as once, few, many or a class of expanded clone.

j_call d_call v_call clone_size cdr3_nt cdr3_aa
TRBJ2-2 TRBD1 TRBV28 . TGTGCCAGCAGTTTAGGTCCCCCGGACAGGGCCGACACCGAGGAGCTGTTTTTT CASSLGPPDRADTEELFF
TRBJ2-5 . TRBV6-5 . TGTGCCAGCACTGGGCAGCCGGAAGAGACCCAGTACTTC CASTGQPEETQYF
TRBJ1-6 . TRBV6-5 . TGTGCCAGCAGTGAAGAACCCCAGACTGGTCCCCTCCACTTT CASSEEPQTGPLHF
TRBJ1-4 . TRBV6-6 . TGTGCCAGCAGTTACTCTGCCGCGGTGTTTTTT CASSYSAAVFF
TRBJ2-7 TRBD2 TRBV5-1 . TGCGCCAGCAGATCATCTAGCGGAGCCTACGAGCAGTACTTC CASRSSSGAYEQYF
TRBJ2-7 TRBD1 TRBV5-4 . TGTGCCAGCAGCTCATACCACAGGGGTAGCGAGCAGTACTTC CASSSYHRGSEQYF
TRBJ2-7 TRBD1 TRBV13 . TGTGCCAGCAGTCAGCCGGGACAGGGCCCCCGGGAGCAGTACTTC CASSQPGQGPREQYF
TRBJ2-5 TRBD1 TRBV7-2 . TGTGCCAGCAGCTTAGCCTCGGGACAGGCACAAGAGACCCAGTACTTC CASSLASGQAQETQYF
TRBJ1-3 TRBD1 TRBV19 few TGTGCCAGTAGTATTTATTTGCTGCAGGGGGCATCTGGAAACACCATATATTTT CASSIYLLQGASGNTIYF
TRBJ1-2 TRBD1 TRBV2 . TGTGCCAGCAGTTCGGGGACAGGGGAGTCTTACACCTTC CASSSGTGESYTF
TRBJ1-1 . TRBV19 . TGTGCCAGTAGTATAATAATGAACACTGAAGCTTTCTTT CASSIIMNTEAFF
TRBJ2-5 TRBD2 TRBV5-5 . TGTGCCAGCAGCTCTATAGCGGGAAGGGAAGAGACCCAGTACTTC CASSSIAGREETQYF
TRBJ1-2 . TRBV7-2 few TGTGCCAGCAGGGCACTGGGCTTAGAAGGAGGCTACACCTTC CASRALGLEGGYTF
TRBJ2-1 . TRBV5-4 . TGTGCCAGCAGCGTGACAGACAATGAGCAGTTCTTC CASSVTDNEQFF
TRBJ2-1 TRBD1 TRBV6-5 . TGTGCCAGCAGACCGGGACAGGGGAGGTACAATGAGCAGTTCTTC CASRPGQGRYNEQFF
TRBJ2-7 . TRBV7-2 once TGTGCCAGCAGCTTAGAGCAGGGGGGCGAGCAGTACTTC CASSLEQGGEQYF
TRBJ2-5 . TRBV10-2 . TGCGCCAGCAAACAGGGAAGGTTGGAGACCCAGTACTTC CASKQGRLETQYF
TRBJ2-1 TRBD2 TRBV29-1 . TGCAGCGTTGACGTGACTAGCGGGGTGAATGAGCAGTTCTTC CSVDVTSGVNEQFF
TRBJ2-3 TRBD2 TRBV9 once TGTGCCAGCAGCGGGGACCTAGCGGGAGCGCATACGCAGTATTTT CASSGDLAGAHTQYF
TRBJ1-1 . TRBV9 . TGTGCCAGCAGCGTGGACGGACACGGACCCCTGGCTCTCTTT CASSVDGHGPLALF
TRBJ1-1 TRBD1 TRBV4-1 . TGCGCCAGCAGCCAACCCGCCCAGGGGGCTTACACTGAAGCTTTCTTT CASSQPAQGAYTEAFF
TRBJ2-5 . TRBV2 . TGTGCCAGCAGTCTTGGACAGTCCGGGTGGACCCAGTACTTC CASSLGQSGWTQYF
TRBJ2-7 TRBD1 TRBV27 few TGTGCCAGCAGCACATATACAGGGGGCGGCTACGAGCAGTACTTC CASSTYTGGGYEQYF